Reported below is one TCR beta chain. Antigen unknown. The data derive from a study of vaccination effects on CD4 cells after COVID-19. About the research overall: Sequencing was preceded by expansion of antigen-specific CD4+ T cells with viral peptide pools in the ViraFEST assay. Study outcomes and limitations: After vaccination of healthy people, only 1 of 255 vaccine-induced clones cross-reacted with common cold coronaviruses. Limitations: small convalescent group and missing early post-infection timepoints.

Sequenced by immunoSEQ multiplex PCR; TCRdb stores in-frame clones only, minus some. The sample consists of some 40,000 clones, about 70% of them appearing once. CD4+ T cells were isolated after about eleven days of culture. All participants had two doses of either the BNT162b2 or mRNA-1273 vaccine. Days 3 and 7 were when half the medium was replaced with IL-2 medium. The CDR3 runs to 14 residues. V was clipped by 6 bases and J by 5 bases, with 17 bases between them. Germline values: CDR1 SGHDT, CDR2 YYEEEE. The clonotype originates from a human donor who received a COVID-19 vaccine. The V gene is TRBV5-6, the J gene TRBJ2-5; no clear D. The sample in question was CD4+ T cells from PBMCs cultured without peptide, obtained after COVID-19 vaccination. Here the CDR3 DNA reads TGTGCCAGCACCCAAACGGGTGGGGTGGAGACCCAGTACTTC. Translated: CASTQTGGVETQYF.